The clone carrying this T cell receptor beta chain was counted a single time. Its matching antigen is unknown. Other DNA sequences of this sample code for an identical CDR3. The sample belongs to a study of shared clonotypes between healthy human individuals. Produced via immunoSEQ multiplex PCR; TCRdb's table is partial and in-frame only. The sample lists some 2 million clones; over 85% were seen once. The V gene lost 5 bases and the J gene lost 4 bases, with 7 bases spanning the gap. This CDR3 comprises 12 residues. Germline CDR1 reads SEHNR; CDR2 reads FQNEAQ (reference sequence). General observations from the study: All-four-donor shared clonotypes had higher generation probabilities than non-shared clonotypes did. Naive subsets, compared against memory subsets, generally had larger estimated richness values.

The sequence was collected from a young man in good health. The specimen sequenced was naive CD4+ T cells sorted from blood. Noted subset: CD45RA+ positively selected. The chain employs TRBV7-9 and TRBJ2-3, with unresolved D. The DNA for the CDR3 is TGTGCCAGCAGCCCTCAATCAGATACGCAGTATTTT. This gives the protein CASSPQSDTQYF.